This T cell receptor beta chain was obtained from a study of graft-versus-host responses after intestinal transplantation. The CDR3 spans 15 residues. V dropped 1 base and J dropped 3 bases, with 9 bases sitting between them. The V gene's germline CDR1 is MGHDK and CDR2 SYGVNS. Repertoires were generated with immunoSEQ multiplex PCR, while TCRdb's copy carries only in-frame clones and drops some. The sample comprises around 15,000 clones, 87% of which are singletons, and approximately 7% rests with the top ten. The material sequenced was bone marrow, taken less than 130 days after intestinal transplantation. The clonotype was recovered from a human patient who received an intestinal transplant, so some T cells may come from the graft donor. The rearrangement joins TRBV25-1 to TRBJ2-2; D is possibly TRBD1 (6 bases). DNA of the CDR3: TGTGCCAGCAGTGAATTCCCAGGGGACACCGGGGAGCTGTTTTTT. Translated, it gives CASSEFPGDTGELFF.